The 19 T cell receptor beta chains presented below share a single source sample, sequenced in a study of control samples from healthy donors and cancer patients. Profiling relied on immunoSEQ multiplex PCR, and the TCRdb table lists in-frame clones only, not all of them. Counted here are about 150,000 clones, approximately 96% occurring once; the ten biggest clones make up approximately 5.7%. Sequencing input: blood. These receptors originate from a man aged 35-49 years in good health.

The chain couples TRBV7-9 to TRBJ1-6; D gene ambiguous. CDR3 size: 16 residues. Trimming pared 4 bases from V and 3 bases from J, leaving 13 bases between. Germline V gene lookup returns CDR1 SEHNR and CDR2 FQNEAQ (reference sequence). The CDR3 DNA reads TGTGCCAGCAGCTCTGGGGAGGCTTACTATAATTCACCCCTCCACTTT. This gives the protein CASSSGEAYYNSPLHF. The full variable domain, rest sourced from reference TRBV7-9 and TRBJ1-6, is DTGVSQNPRHKITKRGQNVTFRCDPISEHNRLYWYRQTLGQGPEFLTYFQNEAQLEKSRLLSDRFSAERPKGSFSTLEIQRTEQGDSAMYLCASSSGEAYYNSPLHFGNGTRLTVT.

This clone appeared a single time. The chain has TRBV7-2 and TRBJ1-2; D remains unclear. Germline V gives CDR1 SGHTA, CDR2 FQGNSA. V was clipped by 4 bases and J by 2 bases, with 11 bases between them. The CDR3 totals 14 residues. CDR3 coding DNA: TGTGCCAGCAGCTCCCTCGGACGGAACTATGGCTACACCTTC. Protein product: CASSSLGRNYGYTF.

This clone came up once. V is TRBV5-1 and J is TRBJ2-1; tentative D call: TRBD2 (5 bases). The CDR3 covers 14 residues. Germline V CDR1 and CDR2: SGHRS, YFSETQ. With 5 bases removed from V and 7 bases from J, the gap between germline ends came to 16 bases. CDR3 protein: CASSPLLVGNEQFF. CDR3 sequence (DNA): TGCGCCAGCAGTCCTCTACTAGTGGGAAATGAGCAGTTCTTC. The complete variable domain, with remaining parts taken from reference TRBV5-1 and TRBJ2-1, reads KAGVTQTPRYLIKTRGQQVTLSCSPISGHRSVSWYQQTPGQGLQFLFEYFSETQRNKGNFPGRFSGRQFSNSRSEMNVSTLELGDSALYLCASSPLLVGNEQFFGPGTRLTVL.

CDR3 protein: CATSDFSTGWGTDTQYF. DNA for the CDR3: TGTGCCACCAGTGATTTCTCCACAGGGTGGGGCACAGATACGCAGTATTTT. The V and J genes are TRBV24-1 and TRBJ2-3, with a tentative D call TRBD1 (6 bases). CDR3 length: 17 amino acids. Germline CDR1 is KGHDR and CDR2 is SFDVKD. Trimming took 1 base from V and 1 from J, leaving 14 bases between them.

This rearrangement joins TRBV7-6 to TRBJ2-6; a possible D gene is TRBD2 (5 bases). V shed 0 bases and J shed 4 bases, with 13 bases lying between them. This CDR3 is 17 amino acids long. Looked up from germline, CDR1 is SGHVS and CDR2 is FNYEAQ. CDR3 DNA: TGTGCCAGCAGCTTAGCGGTGAGGGTTGACGGGGCCAACGTCCTGACTTTC. Translated: CASSLAVRVDGANVLTF.

The chain combines TRBV5-4 with TRBJ2-5; 8 nucleotides align to TRBD2. Germline-derived CDR1 and CDR2 are SGHNT and YYREEE (reference sequence). After removal of 2 bases from V and 5 bases from J, the junction contained 5 bases not matched to a gene. This CDR3 contains 14 residues. CDR3 amino acids: CASSLKLAEETQYF. CDR3 coding DNA: TGTGCCAGCAGCTTAAAACTAGCGGAGGAGACCCAGTACTTC.

The CDR3 is CATSEPGQGDEQYF. The CDR3 coding sequence is TGTGCCACCAGTGAGCCGGGACAGGGGGACGAGCAGTACTTC. This chain links TRBV24-1 with TRBJ2-7; 11 bases line up with TRBD1. Germline CDR1 and CDR2: KGHDR and SFDVKD. This CDR3 is 14 amino acids long. The V gene end was trimmed by 4 bases and the J gene end by 5 bases; junction bases not matched to a gene: 3.

The V and J genes are TRBV28 and TRBJ1-5, with 9 positions matching TRBD1. The V gene's germline CDR1 is MDHEN and CDR2 SYDVKM. Unmatched junction bases numbered 4, after V lost 3 bases and J lost 4 bases. CDR3 length equals 15 residues. The CDR3 sequence: CASSFRTGENQPQHF. In DNA, the CDR3 is TGTGCCAGCAGTTTCAGGACAGGGGAGAATCAGCCCCAGCATTTT.

This sequence joins TRBV19 and TRBJ2-1, with D possibly TRBD2 on 5 matching bases. The germline V gene has CDR1 LNHDA and CDR2 SQIVND (reference sequence). The CDR3 runs to 16 residues. V was pared by 0 bases and J by 3 bases, with 12 bases between. The CDR3 spells CASSIDRLGSYNEQFF. The CDR3 DNA is TGTGCCAGTAGTATAGACAGGCTTGGGAGCTACAATGAGCAGTTCTTC.

J is TRBJ1-5 and V is TRBV19; 7 bases are a match to TRBD1. The V gene's germline CDR1 is LNHDA and CDR2 SQIVND (reference sequence). The CDR3 has 15 residues. V dropped 6 bases and J dropped 6; count of bases not matched to a gene: 11. CDR3 DNA sequence: TGTGCCAGTAGAGAGACGACAGGGATGAGTCAGCCCCAGCATTTT. The encoded protein is CASRETTGMSQPQHF.

V usage is TRBV7-2 and J usage is TRBJ2-3; TRBD2 agrees at 12 bases. This CDR3 has 15 amino acids. J was trimmed by 1 base and V by 7 bases; bases with no gene match: 3. Germline V CDR1 and CDR2: SGHTA, FQGNSA. The CDR3 sequence is CASTWTSGGTDTQYF. The CDR3 nucleotides are TGTGCCAGCACTTGGACTAGCGGGGGCACAGATACGCAGTATTTT.

The rearrangement links TRBV6-5 to TRBJ2-7; TRBD1 is a possible D gene (7 bases). The V end lost 7 bases, the J end lost 2 bases, and 18 bases lay between the germline ends. Germline V gene sequence: CDR1 MNHEY, CDR2 SVGAGI. This CDR3 is 15 amino acids long. In DNA, the CDR3 is TGTGCCAGCACCCTCGCAGGGGGGATACCCTACGAGCAGTACTTC. This gives the protein CASTLAGGIPYEQYF.

This clone was detected once. The chain is built from TRBV4-1 and TRBJ2-2; D unresolved. Deletions cut 1 base from V and 9 bases from J, with 9 bases between. Germline V gene sequence: CDR1 MGHRA, CDR2 YSYEKL. This CDR3 is built from 13 residues. DNA of the CDR3: TGCGCCAGCAGCCAAGGAATAGTCCGGGAGCTGTTTTTT. Translated, it gives CASSQGIVRELFF.

The chain employs TRBV7-9 and TRBJ2-7, with D possibly being TRBD2 (5 bases). This CDR3 is built from 12 residues. V lost 3 bases to trimming and J lost 3 bases, with 6 bases between them. Looked up from germline, CDR1 is SEHNR and CDR2 is FQNEAQ (reference sequence). In nucleotides, the CDR3 is TGTGCCAGCAGCTTTGCGGGCTACGAGCAGTACTTC. Amino acid sequence: CASSFAGYEQYF. Together with reference TRBV7-9 and TRBJ2-7, the CDR3 gives the full variable domain: DTGVSQNPRHKITKRGQNVTFRCDPISEHNRLYWYRQTLGQGPEFLTYFQNEAQLEKSRLLSDRFSAERPKGSFSTLEIQRTEQGDSAMYLCASSFAGYEQYFGPGTRLTVT.

The chain employs TRBV12-5 and TRBJ1-1, with D maybe TRBD1 (6 bases). The CDR3 loop spans 13 amino acids. Trimming removed 5 bases at V and 7 bases at J, with 14 bases between. The germline V gene encodes CDR1 LGHNT and CDR2 FRNRAP. CDR3 sequence: CASGLGTGFEAFF. The CDR3 DNA follows: TGTGCTAGTGGTCTAGGTACAGGGTTTGAAGCTTTCTTT.

J is TRBJ2-2 and V is TRBV24-1; D remains unclear. This CDR3 is 14 amino acids long. V was pared by 3 bases and J by 5 bases, with 9 bases between. CDR1 is KGHDR and CDR2 is SFDVKD in the germline V gene. The CDR3 bases are TGTGCCACCAGTGATCCAACTCCAACCGGGGAGCTGTTTTTT. Protein: CATSDPTPTGELFF.

This chain uses TRBV27 with TRBJ2-7; D may be TRBD1 (5 bases). This CDR3 contains 13 residues. Deletions cut 5 bases from V and 2 bases from J, with 10 bases between. The V gene's germline CDR1 is MNHEY and CDR2 SMNVEV (reference sequence). CDR3 in DNA: TGTGCCAGCAGTGACAGAGGCCCCTACGAGCAGTACTTC. This translates into CASSDRGPYEQYF.

The chain joins TRBV19 to TRBJ2-7, with D possibly being TRBD1 (6 bases). V dropped 3 bases and J dropped 2 bases, with 20 bases sitting between them. The CDR3 is 17 residues long. The V gene's germline CDR1 is LNHDA and CDR2 SQIVND (reference sequence). The CDR3: CASSITTFTGRTYEQYF. As DNA, the CDR3 is TGTGCCAGTAGTATTACGACGTTCACAGGGAGAACCTACGAGCAGTACTTC.

This chain links TRBV18 with TRBJ1-2; 8 bases are a match to TRBD1. There are 15 residues in the CDR3. V shed 2 bases and J 7 bases; nucleotides not matched to a gene: 9. Germline CDR1 and CDR2: KGHSH and LQKENI. DNA for the CDR3: TGTGCCAGCTCACCATTGGGACAGGAGGTGGCTGGCTACACCTTC. Encoded protein: CASSPLGQEVAGYTF.